One T cell receptor (beta chain) is described in this entry. The antigen remains undetermined. This entry is derived from a study of cytomegalovirus exposure and HLA in healthy donors. Donors came from a validation cohort of 90 to 150 subjects, distinct from the first 666-subject cohort. Study conclusions and caveats: Most TCR sequences proved rare, with some public TCRs found in many donors.

TCRdb's table, derived via immunoSEQ multiplex PCR, lists solely in-frame clones and lacks some. The data contain more than 80,000 clones, about nine tenths of them singletons. This receptor was taken from a woman in her late teens or twenties in good health and CMV-seropositive. The specimen sequenced was PBMCs.

CDR3 bases: TGTGCCAGCAGTCACGGGGAGTGGGAGGATCAGCCCCAGCATTTT. This translates into CASSHGEWEDQPQHF. This chain links TRBV6-6 with TRBJ1-5; D gene ambiguous. The germline gives CDR1 MNHNY, CDR2 SVGAGI (reference sequence). The CDR3 length is 15 residues. The ends were cut back, 5 bases at V and 5 bases at J, with 16 bases in the middle.